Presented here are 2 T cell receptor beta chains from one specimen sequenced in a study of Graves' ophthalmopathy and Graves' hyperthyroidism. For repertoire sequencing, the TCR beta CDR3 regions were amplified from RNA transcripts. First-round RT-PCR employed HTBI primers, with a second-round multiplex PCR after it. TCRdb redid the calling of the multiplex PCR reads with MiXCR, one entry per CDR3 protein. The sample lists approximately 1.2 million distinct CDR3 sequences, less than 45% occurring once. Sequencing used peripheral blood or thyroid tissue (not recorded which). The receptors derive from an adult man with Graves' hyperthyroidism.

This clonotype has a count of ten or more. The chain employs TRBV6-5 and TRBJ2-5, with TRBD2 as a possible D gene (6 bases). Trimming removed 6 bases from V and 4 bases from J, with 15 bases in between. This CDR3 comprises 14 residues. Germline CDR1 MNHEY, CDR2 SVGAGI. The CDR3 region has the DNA TGTGCCAGCAGGGCTACAAGGGGAGGAGAGACCCAGTACTTC. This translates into CASRATRGGETQYF.

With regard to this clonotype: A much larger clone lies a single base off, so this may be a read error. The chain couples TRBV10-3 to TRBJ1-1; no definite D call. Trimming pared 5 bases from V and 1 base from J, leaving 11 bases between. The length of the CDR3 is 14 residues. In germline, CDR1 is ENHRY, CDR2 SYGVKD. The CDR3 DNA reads TGTGCCATCAGTTACGTCGGCGGGAACACTGAAGCTTTCTTT. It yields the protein CAISYVGGNTEAFF.